This T cell receptor beta chain was obtained from a study of T cell responses to AZD1222 COVID-19 vaccine. Germline CDR1 is MGHRA and CDR2 is YSYEKL. This CDR3 region has 15 residues. J was trimmed by 8 bases and V by 1 base; bases with no gene match: 8. Sequenced by immunoSEQ multiplex PCR; TCRdb stores in-frame clones only, minus some. The sample has 150,000 or so clones, 94% seen once. Source: peripheral blood, taken 28 days after the second AZD1222 dose. The clonotype originates from an adult who received the AZD1222 COVID-19 vaccine. The rearrangement joins TRBV4-1 to TRBJ1-2, with 9 positions matching TRBD1. CDR3 bases: TGCGCCAGCAGCCAAGCGGGACAGGGAAAGTACGGCTACACCTTC. Translation gives CASSQAGQGKYGYTF.